This TCR beta chain was recovered during a study of Graves' ophthalmopathy and Graves' hyperthyroidism. Findings and caveats of the study: The authors also found most expanded thyroid clonotypes above 0.001 frequency in blood.

Per the germline V gene, CDR1 is DFQATT and CDR2 is SNEGSKA (reference sequence). The CDR3 consists of 12 residues. The ends lost 5 bases at V and 4 bases at J; junction bases unmatched: 1. RNA served as the template for amplifying TCR beta CDR3 regions. First-round RT-PCR employed HTBI primers, with a second-round multiplex PCR after it. TCRdb recomputed calls from the multiplex PCR reads with MiXCR, one row per CDR3 protein. The data contain about 1.2 million distinct CDR3 sequences, less than 45% of them singletons. This clonotype was counted between two and nine times. Its specificity is unknown. Material for sequencing was peripheral blood or thyroid tissue (not recorded which). This sequence was found in an adult man with Graves' hyperthyroidism. The gene calls are TRBV20-1 and TRBJ2-5, with 10 bases lining up with TRBD1. CDR3 sequence (DNA): TGCAGTGCTGGGACAGGGGCAGAGACCCAGTACTTC. Its protein product is CSAGTGAETQYF.